This TCR beta chain was captured by sequencing in a study of Ad26.COV2.S vaccination and SARS-CoV-2 variants. Study-wide findings and caveats: Comparability of non-spike TCR breadth was observed across vaccine and placebo recipients.

Described treatment: about 20 received Ad26.COV2.S at low or high dose, single or two shots; several received placebo; per-sample allocation not given. Samples analyzed were those drawn on day 63 after the first vaccine or placebo injection. The germline V gene has CDR1 WSHSY and CDR2 SAAADI. The trim removed 2 bases at V and 7 bases at J, leaving 10 bases unmatched. The CDR3 covers 18 residues. Some clones are missing from TCRdb's copy, which holds only in-frame ones; the method was immunoSEQ multiplex PCR. The sample includes approximately 300,000 clones, about 82% of them seen just once. Points on this clone: Its antigen is as yet unknown.

This TCR was recovered from a person aged 18 to 59 who received the Ad26.COV2.S COVID-19 vaccine or a placebo. This sample comprised peripheral blood, obtained in a trial of Ad26.COV2.S vaccine versus placebo. The chain combines TRBV10-2 with TRBJ2-1, with 14 bases identical to TRBD2. The CDR3 nucleotides are TGCGCCAGCAGTGAGCCTTTCAGACTAGCGGGGGGGAGGAATGAGCAGTTCTTC. It translates to CASSEPFRLAGGRNEQFF.